Each of the 21 T cell receptor beta chains below was sequenced from the same sample in a study of T cell responses to AZD1222 COVID-19 vaccine. Generated by immunoSEQ multiplex PCR, the TCRdb table keeps only in-frame clones and is missing some. The data contain about 110,000 clones, 90% to 95% of them seen just once; the ten biggest clones take up 2.2%. Sequenced material: peripheral blood, taken on day 0 of AZD1222 vaccination. These receptors were taken from an adult in good health.

The V call is TRBV28, the J call TRBJ1-1; D remains unclear. The CDR3 sequence is 13 residues long. Trimming left V 6 bases short and J 4 bases short, with 12 bases between. CDR1 and CDR2 from the germline V gene are MDHEN and SYDVKM. The CDR3 region is CASRQTGVTEAFF. The CDR3 DNA reads as TGTGCCAGCAGACAGACCGGGGTCACTGAAGCTTTCTTT.

The chain recombines TRBV3-1 (or the pseudogene TRBV3-2) with TRBJ2-2; D gene ambiguous. The ends were cut back, 2 bases at V and 4 bases at J, with 11 bases in the middle. The CDR3 is 15 amino acids. CDR1 and CDR2 from the germline V gene are LGHDT and YNNKEL (reference sequence). The CDR3 DNA sequence: TGTGCCAGCAGCCAAAACCCAGGAAGCACCGGGGAGCTGTTTTTT. Translation: CASSQNPGSTGELFF.

The chain carries TRBV5-4 and TRBJ2-3, with TRBD2 identical over 10 bases. The CDR3 totals 17 residues. After removal of 0 bases from V and 4 bases from J, the junction contained 8 bases not matched to a gene. Germline V gene sequence: CDR1 SGHNT, CDR2 YYREEE (reference sequence). The CDR3 is CASSLASLAGVSDTQYF. In DNA form, the CDR3 reads TGTGCCAGCAGCTTGGCCTCTCTAGCGGGAGTGTCAGATACGCAGTATTTT. The complete variable domain, with remaining parts taken from reference TRBV5-4 and TRBJ2-3, reads ETGVTQSPTHLIKTRGQQVTLRCSSQSGHNTVSWYQQALGQGPQFIFQYYREEENGRGNFPPRFSGLQFPNYSSELNVNALELDDSALYLCASSLASLAGVSDTQYFGPGTRLTVL.

V gene TRBV5-4 combines with J gene TRBJ2-7; 9 nucleotides agree with TRBD1. The germline V gene encodes CDR1 SGHNT and CDR2 YYREEE (reference sequence). Trimming took 2 bases from V and 4 from J; bases not matched to a gene: 4. The CDR3 length is 14 residues. The CDR3 protein is CASSFGTGTYEQYF. CDR3 nucleotides: TGTGCCAGCAGCTTCGGGACAGGGACTTACGAGCAGTACTTC.

CDR3 sequence (DNA): TGCGCCAGCAGCCAAGATTCCCAGACTGCGCAGTACTTC. Translated: CASSQDSQTAQYF. The chain is built from TRBV4-3 and TRBJ2-7; D remains ambiguous. CDR3 length equals 13 residues. Looked up from germline, CDR1 is LGHNA and CDR2 is YSLEER. Trimming removed 0 bases from V and 9 bases from J, with 12 bases in between.

In this sample, this clone turned up once. The chain employs TRBV19 and TRBJ1-1, with 9 bases aligning to TRBD1. V lost 7 bases to trimming and J lost 2 bases; unmatched junction nucleotides: 5. The CDR3 runs 14 residues. The V gene's germline CDR1 is LNHDA and CDR2 SQIVND (reference sequence). The CDR3 sequence is CASTLGQGNTEAFF. For the CDR3, the DNA is TGTGCCAGTACCTTGGGACAGGGTAACACTGAAGCTTTCTTT. Filled out from reference TRBV19 and TRBJ1-1, the complete variable domain reads DGGITQSPKYLFRKEGQNVTLSCEQNLNHDAMYWYRQDPGQGLRLIYYSQIVNDFQKGDIAEGYSVSREKKESFPLTVTSAQKNPTAFYLCASTLGQGNTEAFFGQGTRLTVV.

J is TRBJ2-2 and V is TRBV15, with D uncertain. The CDR3 extends over 16 amino acids. Per the germline V gene, CDR1 is LNHNV and CDR2 is YYDKDF (reference sequence). V lost 1 base and J 0 bases, leaving 9 bases between the germline ends. CDR3 residues: CATSRVKSANTGELFF. CDR3 coding DNA: TGTGCCACCAGCAGAGTTAAGAGCGCGAACACCGGGGAGCTGTTTTTT.

This clone was seen only a few times. V usage is TRBV7-9 and J usage is TRBJ1-3; the D is unclear. This CDR3 is built from 17 residues. Per the germline V gene, CDR1 is SEHNR and CDR2 is FQNEAQ (reference sequence). Trimming left V 4 bases short and J 0 bases short, with 16 bases between. The CDR3 DNA reads TGTGCCAGCAGCTCATTCACCGAGTTGCACTCTGGAAACACCATATATTTT. This translates into CASSSFTELHSGNTIYF.

The V gene is TRBV20-1, the J gene TRBJ1-1; D not certain. Trimming pared 5 bases from V and 12 bases from J, leaving 7 bases between. CDR1 and CDR2 (germline): DFQATT, SNEGSKA (reference sequence). The CDR3 totals 8 residues. DNA for the CDR3: TGCAGTGCTCTAAATACTTTCTTT. Protein product: CSALNTFF.

Only one count was recorded for this clone. The V gene is TRBV2, the J gene TRBJ1-1; a weak D match, TRBD1 (5 bases). CDR3 size: 15 residues. Germline loops: CDR1 SNHLY, CDR2 FYNNEI. V was clipped by 2 bases and J by 0 bases, with 10 bases between them. The CDR3 loop reads CASSESRQMNTEAFF. CDR3 nucleotides: TGTGCCAGCAGTGAATCGCGACAGATGAACACTGAAGCTTTCTTT.

This clone has only one observation. V and J are TRBV6-5 and TRBJ1-4; D remains ambiguous. The ends were cut back, 0 bases at V and 2 bases at J, with 10 bases in the middle. Germline assignment: CDR1 MNHEY and CDR2 SVGAGI. This CDR3 spans 16 amino acids. CDR3 protein: CASSYSGRTTNEKLFF. CDR3 DNA: TGTGCCAGCAGTTACTCTGGCAGGACCACTAATGAAAAACTGTTTTTT.

This chain links TRBV2 with TRBJ1-2; 7 nucleotides match TRBD1. With V trimmed by 5 bases and J by 6 bases, 3 bases remained unmatched. CDR3 length: 12 amino acids. In germline, CDR1 is SNHLY, CDR2 FYNNEI. Here the CDR3 reads CASSSTGDGYTF. Here the CDR3 DNA reads TGTGCCAGCAGTTCCACAGGGGATGGCTACACCTTC.

The chain has TRBV9 and TRBJ1-4; 9 nucleotides line up with TRBD1. The germline CDR1 and CDR2 sequences are SGDLS and YYNGEE. Unmatched junction bases numbered 6, after V lost 4 bases and J lost 5 bases. The length of the CDR3 is 15 residues. Written as DNA, the CDR3 is TGTGCCAGCAGCCGGAGCGGGACAGGGAATGAAAAACTGTTTTTT. It is translated as CASSRSGTGNEKLFF.

The rearrangement uses TRBV4-3 and TRBJ1-4; D gene unclear. This CDR3 has 13 residues. The germline gives CDR1 LGHNA, CDR2 YSLEER. The germline V and J ends were trimmed by 0 bases and 4 bases, with 3 bases remaining between them. Here the CDR3 reads CASSQERNEKLFF. CDR3 nucleotides: TGCGCCAGCAGCCAAGAACGTAATGAAAAACTGTTTTTT.

The V gene is TRBV28, the J gene TRBJ1-5; D is perhaps TRBD1 (6 bases). Germline V gene lookup returns CDR1 MDHEN and CDR2 SYDVKM. V was pared by 2 bases and J by 3 bases, with 11 bases between. The CDR3 is 15 residues long. The CDR3 region is CASSLNRALNQPQHF. In DNA form, the CDR3 reads TGTGCCAGCAGTTTAAACAGGGCTCTCAATCAGCCCCAGCATTTT.

As to this clone: Other DNA sequences from this sample encode an identical CDR3 as well. The genes are TRBV5-1 and TRBJ2-3; D not resolved. CDR1 and CDR2 from the germline V gene are SGHRS and YFSETQ. The CDR3 contains 11 residues. V dropped 1 base and J dropped 3 bases, with 0 bases sitting between them. The CDR3 loop reads CASSLTDTQYF. The CDR3 nucleotides read TGCGCCAGCAGCTTGACAGATACGCAGTATTTT.

The chain has TRBV30 and TRBJ1-1; D gene uncertain. Between the trimmed V and J ends, which lost 4 bases and 5 bases, there was a span of 8 bases. From germline, CDR1 is GTSNPN and CDR2 SVGIG (reference sequence). This CDR3 has 11 amino acids. CDR3: CAWKRGTEAFF. As DNA, the CDR3 is TGTGCCTGGAAACGGGGAACTGAAGCTTTCTTT.

V is TRBV29-1 and J is TRBJ1-2; TRBD1 might be the D (6 bases). CDR1 is SQVTM and CDR2 is ANQGSEA in the germline V gene. V was shortened by 2 bases and J by 6 bases, with 13 bases between the two germline ends. The CDR3 length is 13 residues. The CDR3 spells CSVEIRGRNGYTF. CDR3 bases: TGCAGCGTTGAAATCAGGGGTCGGAATGGCTACACCTTC.

This chain joins TRBV28 and TRBJ1-6; 8 nucleotides line up with TRBD1. This CDR3 has 16 amino acids. V trimming: 1 base; J trimming: 6 bases; junction bases outside the gene matches: 5. CDR1 and CDR2 (germline): MDHEN, SYDVKM. In DNA form, the CDR3 reads TGTGCCAGCAGTTTATTACGGACAGGGCCTAATTCACCCCTCCACTTT. This gives the protein CASSLLRTGPNSPLHF.

The V call is TRBV29-1, the J call TRBJ1-1; D unresolved. CDR3 length: 12 residues. The V gene's germline CDR1 is SQVTM and CDR2 ANQGSEA. CDR3 amino acids: CTGSGGLQEAFF. The CDR3, as DNA: TGCACCGGATCCGGCGGGCTTCAGGAAGCTTTCTTT.

The chain is built from TRBV7-3 and TRBJ2-3; 11 bases map to TRBD1. V trimming: 5 bases; J trimming: 6 bases; junction bases outside the gene matches: 7. Germline loops: CDR1 SGHTA, CDR2 FQGTGA. CDR3 size: 15 residues. This CDR3 is CASSPRDRGLDTQYF. As DNA, the CDR3 is TGTGCCAGCAGCCCCCGGGACAGGGGGTTGGATACGCAGTATTTT.